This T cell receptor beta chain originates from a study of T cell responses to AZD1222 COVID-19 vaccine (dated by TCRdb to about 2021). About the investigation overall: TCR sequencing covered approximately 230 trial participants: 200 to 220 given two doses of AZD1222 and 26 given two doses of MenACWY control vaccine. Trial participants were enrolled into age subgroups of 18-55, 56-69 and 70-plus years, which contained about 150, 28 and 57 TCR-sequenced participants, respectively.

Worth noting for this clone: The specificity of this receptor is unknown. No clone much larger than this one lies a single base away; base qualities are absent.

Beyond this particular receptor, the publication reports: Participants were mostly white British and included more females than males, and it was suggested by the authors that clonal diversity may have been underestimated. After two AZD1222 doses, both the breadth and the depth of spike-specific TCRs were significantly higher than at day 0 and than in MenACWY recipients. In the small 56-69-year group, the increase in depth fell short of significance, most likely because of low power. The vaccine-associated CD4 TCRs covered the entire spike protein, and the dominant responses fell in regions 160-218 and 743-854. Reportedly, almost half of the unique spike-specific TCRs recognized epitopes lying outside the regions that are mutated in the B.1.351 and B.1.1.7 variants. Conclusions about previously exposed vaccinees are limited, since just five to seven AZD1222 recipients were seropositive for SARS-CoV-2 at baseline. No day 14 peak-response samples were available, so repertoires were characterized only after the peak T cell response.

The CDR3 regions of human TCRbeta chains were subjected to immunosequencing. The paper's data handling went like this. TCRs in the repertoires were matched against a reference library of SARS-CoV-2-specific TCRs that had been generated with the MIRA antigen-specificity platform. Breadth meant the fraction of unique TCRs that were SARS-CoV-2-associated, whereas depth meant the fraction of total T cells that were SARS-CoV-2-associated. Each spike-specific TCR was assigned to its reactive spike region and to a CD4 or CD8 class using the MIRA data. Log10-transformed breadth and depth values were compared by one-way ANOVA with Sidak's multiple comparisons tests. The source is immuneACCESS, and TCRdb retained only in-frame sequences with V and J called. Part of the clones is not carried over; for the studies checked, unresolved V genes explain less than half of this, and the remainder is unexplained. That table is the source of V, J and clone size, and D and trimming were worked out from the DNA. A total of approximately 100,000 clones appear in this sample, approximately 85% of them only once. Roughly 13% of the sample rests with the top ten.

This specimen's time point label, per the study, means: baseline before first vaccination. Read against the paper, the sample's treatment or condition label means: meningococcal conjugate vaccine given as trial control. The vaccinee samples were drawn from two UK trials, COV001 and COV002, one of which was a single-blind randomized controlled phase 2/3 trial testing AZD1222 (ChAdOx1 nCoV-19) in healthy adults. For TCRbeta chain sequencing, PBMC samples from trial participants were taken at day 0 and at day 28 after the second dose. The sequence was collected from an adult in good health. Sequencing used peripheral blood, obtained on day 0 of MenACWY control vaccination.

The CDR3 reads as follows: CASSLPGGVDTQYF. In nucleotides, the sequence is TGTGCCAGCAGCTTACCAGGTGGTGTAGATACGCAGTATTTT. Here the chain combines TRBV11-3 and TRBJ2-3; the D gene lacks a confident call. Trimming removed 2 bases from V and 5 bases from J, leaving 11 bases between the germline ends. The CDR1 and CDR2 encoded by the germline V gene are SGHNT and YENEEA. Inclusive of the bounding cysteine and phenylalanine, the CDR3 is 14 residues long. Only the CDR3 region is kept as DNA, spanning 42 bases read in frame from base 1.